The T cell receptor beta chain under discussion was sequenced for a study of CXCR3-negative and CXCR3-positive naive CD8 T cells. Study background: Collectively, the libraries yielded about 140 million TRB reads in total, at about 1.5 +/- 0.3 million per library. Study-wide findings and caveats: No difference in surface CD5 was seen between naive subsets, and TCR strength was inferred from TRB CDR3 properties. Relative to CXCR3-negative naive cells, CXCR3-positive naive cells had more hydrophobic TRB CDR3s. Researchers report CXCR3 expression partially decreased after cryopreservation, with fresh PBMCs used in most assays. Researchers reported similar TRBV-TRBJ usage in naive CXCR3-negative and CXCR3-positive cells, though memory differed.

On this clonotype itself: Its matching antigen is unknown.

5' RACE that incorporated UMI labels was used to prepare the TRB cDNA libraries. TCRdb reprocessed the 5' RACE reads and reports one entry per CDR3 protein, with no DNA. The data include 75,000 to 100,000 distinct CDR3 sequences; the top ten clones carry 1.1%. Sequencing input: naive CXCR3+ CD8+ T cells from blood. Subset meaning: CD45RO-CCR7+CD27+CD95- naive CD8+ T cells expressing CXCR3 (TNR3+). The clonotype comes from a human donor in good health. Some clones in this sample may be carry-over from other donors' samples.

The CDR3 sequence: CASSSGHRNQETQYF. J is TRBJ2-5 and V is TRBV7-2; TCRdb proposes TRBD1, but this gene call is untestable without DNA. Per the germline V gene, CDR1 is SGHTA and CDR2 is FQGNSA. CDR3 size: 15 residues. Combining the CDR3 with reference TRBV7-2 and TRBJ2-5 gives the whole variable domain GAGVSQSPSNKVTEKGKDVELRCDPISGHTALYWYRQSLGQGLEFLIYFQGNSAPDKSGLPSDRFSAERTGGSVSTLTIQRTQQEDSAVYLCASSSGHRNQETQYFGPGTRLLVL.